Sequencing of this T cell receptor (beta chain) was carried out in a study of regulatory T cells in long-lasting Graves disease (dated by TCRdb to about 2021). About the investigation overall: Antithyroid drugs had been taken for less than 3 months by newly diagnosed Graves' disease patients. Patients with persistent Graves' disease were compared with patients with newly diagnosed Graves' disease using TCR sequencing and RNA sequencing of peripheral blood. The study was conducted in China and was registered as a clinical trial. A total of around 35 samples underwent TCR sequencing, from about 13 patients with persistent Graves' disease and some 20 patients with newly diagnosed Graves' disease. Results and caveats for the whole study, not just this receptor: Lower TCR Shannon entropy and fewer highly expanded clones were observed in persistent Graves' disease patients than in newly diagnosed patients, which suggested clonal expansion. Because the primary lesion, thyroid tissue, could not be accessed, the study looked at peripheral blood alone. As a limitation, the authors acknowledged that the small sample size may reduce accuracy. Sequencing and analysis were limited to the TCR beta chain. Persistent patients shared more public clonotypes among themselves (2,741) than newly diagnosed patients did (approximately 870).

What this sample's time point label stands for: newly diagnosed GD, antithyroid drugs for less than 3 months. RNA was extracted from PBMCs in TRIzol for both TCR sequencing and RNA sequencing. The diagnosis of Graves' disease was made according to American Thyroid Association guidelines. Patients for the study were recruited at an endocrinology department in Xi'an, China. Each patient gave around 9 milliliters of peripheral blood, collected in an EDTA anticoagulant tube. PBMCs were isolated by Ficoll Paque Plus density gradient separation without further T cell sorting. An Agilent 2100 Bioanalyzer and agarose gel were used to assess RNA quality, and a NanoDrop 2000 was used to measure RNA concentration. This clonotype was recorded many times. This receptor's antigen is unknown. Per-base qualities were not stored, and no clone one base away is much larger. Library construction relied on multiplex PCR. TCRdb shows the sequencer as Illumina HiSeq 4000. CDR3 regions were amplified by Arm-PCR with iRepertoire HTBI primers to construct TCR beta libraries. Before sequencing, the PCR products underwent gel purification. As for the original processing: Across samples, roughly 60 TRBV and 12 to 15 TRBJ segments were identified and used for gene usage analysis of CDR3 amino acid clonotypes. Filtered high-quality paired reads were merged into contigs using COPE and FqMerger. BLAST was used to align contigs to IMGT TRBV, TRBD and TRBJ reference genes, and CDR3 was defined according to IMGT. Any clonotype with a frequency above 0.1% was classified as a highly expanded clone. Repertoire diversity was measured by Shannon entropy, and V-J evenness by the Gini coefficient. Public clonotypes were defined as clonotypes shared by more than one individual. The public reads were reanalyzed by TCRdb: fastp trimming at Q25, MiXCR alignment, in-frame beta chains only. Entries are consolidated by CDR3 protein sequence, retaining the most common genes and DNA. TCRdb's processing, not the authors' own work, is the source of the V and J calls. The sample table holds about 560,000 distinct CDR3 sequences, of which about 16% were seen once. The ten largest clones capture 12% of the sample.

The same data also contributed to another study, on T cells in Graves' hyperthyroidism and ophthalmopathy. The second investigation adds: Stable Graves' hyperthyroidism was defined as the absence of progression to ophthalmopathy over 18 months of follow-up. Hyperthyroidism patients were newly diagnosed, had a disease duration of under 2 months, and were aged 18 to 65 years. The study excluded patients with uncontrolled infections, other autoimmune diseases, pregnancy or lactation. Clinical symptoms, serum thyroxine and TRAb, thyroid ultrasound, and orbital computed tomography formed the basis for the diagnoses. The TCR CDR3 was subjected to a first round of RT-PCR using the HTBI primer set and the Qiagen OneStep RT-PCR kit. Most expanded thyroid clonotypes (frequency above 0.001) were also found in blood, which suggests that blood repertoires may mirror thyroid immune responses. A 13 V-J signature model separated ophthalmopathy from stable hyperthyroidism, with around 91% sensitivity and 81% to 83% specificity in cross-validation and 80%/75% in testing. In validation, the model predicted progression to ophthalmopathy a median of around 6.5 months before onset, with 70% to 71% sensitivity and 72.22% specificity. TCR V-J signatures able to tell the groups apart were searched for in a discovery cohort of 90 to 100 patients, of whom more than 40 had Graves' ophthalmopathy and around 56 had stable Graves' hyperthyroidism. Whether ophthalmopathy could be predicted prospectively was tested in an independent validation cohort made up of 18 to 20 hyperthyroidism patients plus 17 patients who later progressed to ophthalmopathy. The approximately 98 discovery patients were randomly divided into training and test sets at a 7:3 ratio. Thyroid tissue and blood T-cell repertoires from six Graves' hyperthyroidism patients were also compared in the study. Once sampling was done, hyperthyroidism patients were given methimazole at a starting dose of 30 mg daily, whereas ophthalmopathy patients were given high-dose intravenous methylprednisolone. A second multiplex PCR round built the libraries, followed by size selection and purification. The libraries were sequenced on an Illumina HiSeq2000 using paired-end 100 bp reads. SOAPnuke was used to process the raw data, throwing out any read that contained adapters or uncalled bases, had a mean Phred below 15, or lacked an exact constant-primer or identifier match. COPE v1.2.5 was used to merge high-quality paired reads, and clonotypes were defined as unique nucleotide sequences. Clonotypes were aligned to IMGT TRBV, TRBD and TRBJ reference segments using MiTCR v1.1. The analysis was restricted to V-J combinations with a frequency above 0.0001, which together covered 98% to 99.2% of the repertoires. A TCS score was defined as the ratio between F50 (clonal expansion) and ExV (chaos), using BLOSUM62-based TCRdist between CDR3 peptides within each V-J. Welch's t-statistics and random forest reduced 500 to 550 V-J features to 13, which were used in a naive Bayes classifier (R e1071). No statistical method was used to fix the sample size in advance, and group allocation was not hidden from the investigators. The paper reports TCR Vbeta CDR3 sequencing of approximately 140 peripheral blood samples: some 44 ophthalmopathy, 70 to 85 hyperthyroidism and approximately 17 progressor patients.

The sample here was peripheral blood mononuclear cells (PBMCs), taken at new diagnosis, from a patient treated with antithyroid drugs. The sequence was collected from a man between 18 and 35 years old with Graves disease. Donor details come from another sample of the same person, matched by shared clones.

The DNA sequence is as follows: TGTGCCAGCAGCTCGGGGGATATGGACGAGCAGTACTTC. This sequence encodes CASSSGDMDEQYF. The rearrangement joined TRBV11-1 to TRBJ2-7, with a tentative D gene TRBD2 over 6 matching bases. From cysteine to phenylalanine, the CDR3 is 13 amino acids long. Only the CDR3 DNA stays, 39 bases, in frame from base 1. The germline V gene (reference sequence) yields SGHAT for CDR1 and FQDESV for CDR2. V gives up 4 bases and J gives up 5 bases, and the segment between their germline ends measures 12 bases.